The text below deals with one T cell receptor (beta chain). Its antigen is as yet unknown. This CDR3 region has 13 residues. Trimming left V 2 bases short and J 3 bases short, with 8 bases between. Germline values: CDR1 MNHEY, CDR2 SMNVEV (reference sequence). This sample is part of a study of vaccination effects on CD4 cells after COVID-19. Study context: Post-vaccine specimens arrived a median 72 days past the second dose. Findings and limits, study-wide: Convalescent patients in the study were few, and early post-infection timepoints were absent. Marked clonal contraction was seen in infection- and vaccine-induced clones late after vaccination.

Sequencing used immunoSEQ multiplex PCR; TCRdb keeps in-frame clones, though not all of them. The sample records around 59,000 clones, just under 80% being singletons. The ViraFEST assay expanded antigen-specific CD4+ T cells with viral peptide pools before sequencing. The culture ran for nine to ten days, and then CD4+ T cells were isolated. All participants had two doses of either the BNT162b2 or mRNA-1273 vaccine. This TCR was sampled from a human donor who received a COVID-19 vaccine. The specimen was CD4+ T cells from PBMCs cultured with HCoV-OC43 spike peptides, collected after COVID-19 vaccination. The sample's subset: HCoV-OC43 spike overlapping peptide pool stimulation. The genes are TRBV27 and TRBJ2-7; TRBD2 might be the D (6 bases). In nucleotides, the CDR3 is TGTGCCAGCAGTTTAATGGGGGGCTACGAGCAGTACGTC. It translates to CASSLMGGYEQYV.